The text below deals with one T cell receptor beta chain. This record comes from a study of shared clonotypes between healthy human individuals. Germline V gene lookup returns CDR1 SGDLS and CDR2 YYNGEE. The CDR3 loop spans 14 amino acids. V was cut by 3 bases and J by 4 bases, with 11 bases left in between. Clones were read by immunoSEQ multiplex PCR, and TCRdb kept only the in-frame ones, dropping some. The sample holds around 500,000 clones, over 60% seen once. Sequencing was done on a sample of PBMCs. This receptor was identified in a woman aged 40-49 years in good health. Some clones in this sample may be carry-over from other donors' samples. The chain combines TRBV9 with TRBJ2-1; no definite D call. CDR3 in amino acids: CASSGGDQYNEQFF. The CDR3 DNA is TGTGCCAGCAGCGGCGGAGATCAGTACAATGAGCAGTTCTTC.